This T cell receptor (beta chain) was sequenced for a study of blood T cell repertoires in COVID-19. The wider study: The United States, Italy and Spain provided the acute and convalescent COVID-19 samples. PBMCs, B-cell-depleted T cells, or T cells provided the cDNA or gDNA that made up the material.

The CDR3 has 14 residues. Deletions cut 10 bases from V and 4 bases from J, with 19 bases between. The germline V gene has CDR1 MNHEY and CDR2 SVGAGI. In the source study's methods: Nucleated cell counts were estimated from reference gene primer amplification. Method: immunoSEQ multiplex PCR; TCRdb's copy keeps in-frame clones and lacks some. The V and J calls and clone size come from that table; D and trimming were worked out from the DNA. Among 250,000 to 300,000 clones listed, 80% to 95% were seen once. Those enrolled in Seattle joined during active infection and were followed longitudinally afterward.

Sequenced input: peripheral blood. This rearrangement joins TRBV6-5 to TRBJ1-2; no clear D gene. The sequence was collected from a woman aged 25 to 39 with COVID-19, enrolled during active disease. CDR3 DNA: TGTGCCACCTCCGCTTCGGGTAAAGGCTATGGCTACACCTTC. Translating gives CATSASGKGYGYTF.